This TCR beta chain originates from a study of beta chain features in type 1 diabetes. On the study more broadly: There was similarity between patients and healthy donors in age, gender and cell yields. Analysis included about 110 million sorted cells drawn from all samples. General study points: Within patients, naive, central memory and Treg TCRB repertoires seemed more similar than within healthy donors.

All of the isolated RNA was reverse transcribed, so expressed TCRB transcripts were sequenced. The assay was immunoSEQ multiplex PCR, and TCRdb's table has in-frame clones only and misses some. This table has 680,000 or so clones, less than 20% appearing once. This clone was observed a few times. Its matching antigen is unknown. J lost 3 bases, V lost 10 bases, and 7 bases had no gene match. From germline, CDR1 is ENHRY and CDR2 SYGVKD. The CDR3 extends over 14 amino acids. The receptor was derived from a man between 18 and 29 years old in good health. The sequenced sample consisted of naive CD4+ T cells from blood. This rearrangement joins TRBV10-3 to TRBJ2-2; 8 nucleotides match TRBD1. The CDR3 coding sequence is TGTGCCACCCGCCCAGGGGGCTACACCGGGGAGCTGTTTTTT. It translates to CATRPGGYTGELFF.